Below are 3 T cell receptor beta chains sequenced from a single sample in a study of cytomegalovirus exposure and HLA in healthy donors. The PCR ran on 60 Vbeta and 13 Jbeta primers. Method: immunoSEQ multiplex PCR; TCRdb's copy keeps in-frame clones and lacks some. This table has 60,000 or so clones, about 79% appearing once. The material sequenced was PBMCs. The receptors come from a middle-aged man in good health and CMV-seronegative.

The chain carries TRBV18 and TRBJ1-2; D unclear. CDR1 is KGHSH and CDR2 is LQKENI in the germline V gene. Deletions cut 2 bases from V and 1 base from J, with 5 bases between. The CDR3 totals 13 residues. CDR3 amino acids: CASSPSFNYGYTF. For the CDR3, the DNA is TGTGCCAGCTCACCATCGTTTAACTATGGCTACACCTTC.

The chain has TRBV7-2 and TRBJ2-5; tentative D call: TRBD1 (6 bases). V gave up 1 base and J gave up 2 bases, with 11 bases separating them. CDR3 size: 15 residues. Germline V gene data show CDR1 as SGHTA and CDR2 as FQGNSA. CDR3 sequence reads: CASSLEGTQQETQYF. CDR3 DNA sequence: TGTGCCAGCAGCTTAGAAGGGACACAACAAGAGACCCAGTACTTC.

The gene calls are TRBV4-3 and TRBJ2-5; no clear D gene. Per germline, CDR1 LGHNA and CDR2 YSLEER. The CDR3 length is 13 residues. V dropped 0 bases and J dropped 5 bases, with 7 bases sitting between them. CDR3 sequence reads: CASSQDQMETQYF. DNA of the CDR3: TGCGCCAGCAGCCAAGATCAAATGGAGACCCAGTACTTC.